Below, 17 T cell receptor beta chains from the same sample are listed, as sequenced in a study of blood T cell repertoires in COVID-19. Clones were read by immunoSEQ multiplex PCR, and TCRdb kept only the in-frame ones, dropping some. The sample has 70,000 or so clones; approximately 80% are singletons. The source material was peripheral blood. Every receptor here comes from a human donor in a cohort sampled during active COVID-19.

The genes are TRBV11-2 and TRBJ2-5; D unresolved. Germline CDR1 and CDR2: SGHAT and FQNNGV. Trimming removed 2 bases from V and 4 bases from J, with 17 bases in between. The CDR3 has 16 residues. CDR3 in DNA: TGTGCCAGCAGCTTATTAGCCGCCTCTCCGGGAGAGACCCAGTACTTC. Translated, it gives CASSLLAASPGETQYF.

This clone appeared once. V usage is TRBV15 and J usage is TRBJ2-1, with D possibly TRBD2 on 7 matching bases. Germline assignment: CDR1 LNHNV and CDR2 YYDKDF (reference sequence). CDR3 length: 16 residues. Trimming took 3 bases from V and 4 from J, leaving 16 bases between them. The CDR3 sequence is CATSRVGRGPYNEQFF. DNA of the CDR3: TGTGCCACCAGCAGGGTGGGGCGGGGGCCTTACAATGAGCAGTTCTTC.

This sequence joins TRBV4-1 and TRBJ2-1; 7 bases line up with TRBD1. This CDR3 region has 14 residues. V trimming: 1 base; J trimming: 4 bases; junction bases outside the gene matches: 1. Germline assignment: CDR1 MGHRA and CDR2 YSYEKL. For the CDR3, the DNA is TGCGCCAGCAGCCAAGGGGGACAGTACAATGAGCAGTTCTTC. It encodes CASSQGGQYNEQFF.

The CDR3 bases are TGTGCCAGTAGCCAGACAGGGGCCACAGATACGCAGTATTTT. Its translation: CASSQTGATDTQYF. The gene calls are TRBV19 and TRBJ2-3, with TRBD1 matching 8 bases. Germline CDR1 reads LNHDA; CDR2 reads SQIVND (reference sequence). With 6 bases clipped from V and 2 bases from J, the junction kept 4 bases outside the gene matches. This CDR3 contains 14 residues.

J is TRBJ2-2 and V is TRBV27, with a tentative D call TRBD1 (6 bases). The V end was cut by 4 bases, the J end by 1 base, with 10 bases between. The V gene's germline CDR1 is MNHEY and CDR2 SMNVEV (reference sequence). This CDR3 spans 15 amino acids. CDR3 nucleotide sequence: TGTGCCAGCAGTTCAGGGACAATGAACACCGGGGAGCTGTTTTTT. Its protein product is CASSSGTMNTGELFF.

The CDR3 region has the DNA TGTGCCAGCAGCCCAGGACACTACGAGCAGTACTTC. As protein: CASSPGHYEQYF. V gene TRBV7-8 combines with J gene TRBJ2-7; weak D call: TRBD1 (5 bases). Between the trimmed V and J ends, which lost 5 bases and 3 bases, there was a span of 8 bases. Germline V gene data show CDR1 as SGHVS and CDR2 as FQNEAQ. The CDR3 runs 12 residues.

This chain links TRBV6-5 with TRBJ1-2; the match to TRBD1 covers 9 bases. Germline lookup yields CDR1 MNHEY and CDR2 SVGAGI. V trimming: 6 bases; J trimming: 8 bases; junction bases outside the gene matches: 13. The CDR3 is 15 amino acids. Written as DNA, the CDR3 is TGTGCCAGCAGCCGCGGGTCGGGACAGGGAAGGGGCTACACCTTC. Its protein is CASSRGSGQGRGYTF.

The chain employs TRBV6-2 or TRBV6-3 and TRBJ2-1; 7 bases line up with TRBD2. The V gene end was trimmed by 6 bases and the J gene end by 0 bases; junction bases not matched to a gene: 5. Germline V gene sequence: CDR1 MNHEY, CDR2 SVGEGT. This CDR3 contains 15 residues. The CDR3 loop is CASSSAGSSYNEQFF. The CDR3 nucleotides are TGTGCCAGCAGCTCAGCGGGAAGCTCCTACAATGAGCAGTTCTTC.

The chain is built from TRBV19 and TRBJ2-7, with D unresolved. Between the trimmed V and J ends, which lost 5 bases and 1 base, there was a span of 9 bases. The CDR3 loop spans 13 amino acids. Looked up from germline, CDR1 is LNHDA and CDR2 is SQIVND (reference sequence). CDR3 protein: CASSPTVSYEQYF. The CDR3 DNA reads as TGTGCCAGTAGTCCTACAGTATCCTACGAGCAGTACTTC.

The chain carries TRBV9 and TRBJ2-3, with D unresolved. CDR3 length equals 17 residues. V lost 4 bases, J lost 0 bases, and 18 bases lay in between. Germline CDR1 and CDR2: SGDLS and YYNGEE. The CDR3 loop reads CASSPQRLGLSTDTQYF. The CDR3 bases are TGTGCCAGCAGCCCCCAAAGGTTGGGCCTAAGCACAGATACGCAGTATTTT.

This sequence joins TRBV5-4 and TRBJ2-1; 11 nucleotides agree with TRBD2. The length of the CDR3 is 15 residues. Germline V gene data show CDR1 as SGHNT and CDR2 as YYREEE (reference sequence). The ends lost 3 bases at V and 8 bases at J; junction bases unmatched: 7. In DNA form, the CDR3 reads TGTGCCAGCAGCTCTAGCGGGAGGAAGGTCTATGAGCAGTTCTTC. Its protein product is CASSSSGRKVYEQFF.

This clone has just a few counts. The genes are TRBV6-5 and TRBJ1-2; 7 positions match TRBD1. CDR3 length equals 14 residues. With V trimmed by 6 bases and J by 4 bases, 8 bases remained unmatched. Germline assignment: CDR1 MNHEY and CDR2 SVGAGI. CDR3 sequence: CASRAGQLSYGYTF. CDR3 DNA sequence: TGTGCCAGCAGGGCGGGACAGTTGAGCTATGGCTACACCTTC.

This clone has more than one count but fewer than ten. CDR3 loop: CASGQGSQPQHF. The CDR3 nucleotides read TGTGCCTCCGGGCAGGGGTCTCAGCCCCAGCATTTT. The V gene is TRBV10-3, the J gene TRBJ1-5; D may be TRBD1 (6 bases). V was cut by 11 bases and J by 6 bases, with 14 bases left in between. Germline-derived CDR1 and CDR2 are ENHRY and SYGVKD. This CDR3 contains 12 residues.

The chain carries TRBV28 and TRBJ2-5; 12 positions match TRBD2. Germline CDR1 MDHEN, CDR2 SYDVKM. The CDR3 is 16 residues long. V was clipped by 6 bases and J by 6 bases; unmatched bases: 11. CDR3 sequence reads: CASRELAGGPRKTQYF. CDR3 sequence (DNA): TGTGCCAGCAGAGAGCTAGCGGGAGGGCCTAGGAAGACCCAGTACTTC.

This sequence joins TRBV19 and TRBJ2-2, with D possibly matching TRBD2 (5 bases). V gave up 0 bases and J gave up 7 bases, with 15 bases separating them. CDR1 and CDR2 (germline): LNHDA, SQIVND (reference sequence). This CDR3 contains 16 residues. CDR3 amino acids: CASSIDSFGVVGELFF. CDR3 sequence (DNA): TGTGCCAGTAGTATAGATTCGTTCGGGGTAGTCGGGGAGCTGTTTTTT.

The V gene is TRBV5-1, the J gene TRBJ2-2; no definite D call. From germline, CDR1 is SGHRS and CDR2 YFSETQ. Trimming cost V 6 bases and J 4 bases, with 13 bases left between them. The CDR3 runs 14 residues. This CDR3 is CASNPGQSTGELFF. As DNA, the CDR3 is TGCGCCAGCAACCCTGGTCAGTCCACCGGGGAGCTGTTTTTT. The variable domain in full, with the rest retrieved from reference TRBV5-1 and TRBJ2-2, is KAGVTQTPRYLIKTRGQQVTLSCSPISGHRSVSWYQQTPGQGLQFLFEYFSETQRNKGNFPGRFSGRQFSNSRSEMNVSTLELGDSALYLCASNPGQSTGELFFGEGSRLTVL.

The V gene is TRBV24-1, the J gene TRBJ2-3; TRBD2 might be the D (7 bases). This CDR3 comprises 17 residues. Per germline, CDR1 KGHDR and CDR2 SFDVKD. Trimming removed 3 bases from V and 2 bases from J, with 17 bases in between. CDR3 nucleotides: TGTGCCACCAGTGATCCCCGTGGGGGGGCGAACACAGATACGCAGTATTTT. Amino acid sequence: CATSDPRGGANTDTQYF.